This T cell receptor (beta chain) was captured by sequencing in a study of T cells in Graves' hyperthyroidism and ophthalmopathy. The V and J ends lost 5 bases and 0 bases respectively, with 13 bases between them. The CDR3 runs 15 residues. Germline V gene data show CDR1 as SGDLS and CDR2 as YYNGEE. The diagnostic basis comprised clinical symptoms, serum thyroxine and TRAb, thyroid ultrasound and orbital computed tomography. What was amplified from RNA transcripts were TCR beta CDR3 regions. Primed by the HTBI set, a first-round RT-PCR was run on the TCR CDR3. TCRdb recomputed calls from the multiplex PCR reads with MiXCR, one row per CDR3 protein. The sample shows more than 650,000 distinct CDR3 sequences, around 15% of them seen only once.

The chain is built from TRBV9 and TRBJ2-3; possibly TRBD1 or TRBD2 for D (5 bases each). The sample taken for sequencing was blood. The receptor comes from a woman younger than 35 with Graves' hyperthyroidism. The CDR3 DNA reads as TGTGCCAGCAGAGAAGCGGACACTAGCACAGATACGCAGTATTTT. Its translation is CASREADTSTDTQYF. The entire variable domain, with the rest obtained from reference TRBV9 and TRBJ2-3, is as follows: DSGVTQTPKHLITATGQRVTLRCSPRSGDLSVYWYQQSLDQGLQFLIQYYNGEERAKGNILERFSAQQFPDLHSELNLSSLELGDSALYFCASREADTSTDTQYFGPGTRLTVL.